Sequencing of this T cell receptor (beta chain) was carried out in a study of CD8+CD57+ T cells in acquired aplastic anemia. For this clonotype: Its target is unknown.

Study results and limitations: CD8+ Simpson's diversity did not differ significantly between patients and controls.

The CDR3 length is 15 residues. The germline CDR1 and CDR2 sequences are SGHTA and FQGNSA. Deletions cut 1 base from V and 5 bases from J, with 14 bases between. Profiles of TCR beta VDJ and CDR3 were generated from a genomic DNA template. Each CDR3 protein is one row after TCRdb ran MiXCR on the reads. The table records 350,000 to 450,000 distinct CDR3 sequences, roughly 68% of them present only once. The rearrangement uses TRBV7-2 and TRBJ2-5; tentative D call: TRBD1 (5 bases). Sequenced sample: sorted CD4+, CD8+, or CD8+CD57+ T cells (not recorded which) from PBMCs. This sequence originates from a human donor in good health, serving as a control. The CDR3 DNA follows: TGTGCCAGCAGCTTAGTCTCGGCAGGGCATGAGACCCAGTACTTC. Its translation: CASSLVSAGHETQYF.